The present entry profiles one TCR beta chain with its context. TCRdb reprocessed the 5' RACE reads via MiXCR and lists one record per CDR3 protein. The data hold about 180,000 distinct CDR3 sequences, with about a sixth observed a single time. CDR1 is SGHRS and CDR2 is YFSETQ in the germline V gene. This CDR3 is built from 14 residues. With 0 bases removed from V and 5 bases from J, the gap between germline ends came to 11 bases. The data belong to a study of T-cell memory formation after mild COVID-19. The sequence came from an adult woman who had mild COVID-19 (a few samples of this study predate the infection). Cell type and time point are not known. The sequencing input was PBMCs or a T cell subset sorted from them (not recorded which). V usage is TRBV5-1 and J usage is TRBJ1-1, with unresolved D. CDR3 residues: CASSLATATTEAFF. The DNA of the CDR3 is TGCGCCAGCAGCTTGGCCACGGCGACAACTGAAGCTTTCTTT.